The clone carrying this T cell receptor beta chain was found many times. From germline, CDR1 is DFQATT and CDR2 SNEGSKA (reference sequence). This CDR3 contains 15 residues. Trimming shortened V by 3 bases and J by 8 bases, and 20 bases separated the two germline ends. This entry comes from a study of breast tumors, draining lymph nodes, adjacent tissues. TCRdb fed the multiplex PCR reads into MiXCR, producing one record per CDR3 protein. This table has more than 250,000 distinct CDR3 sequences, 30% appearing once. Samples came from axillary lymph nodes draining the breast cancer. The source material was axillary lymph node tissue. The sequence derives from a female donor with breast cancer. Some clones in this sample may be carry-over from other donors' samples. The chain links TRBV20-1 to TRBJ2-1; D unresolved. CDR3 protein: CSASIGRPERDEQFF. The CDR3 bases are TGCAGTGCTAGTATAGGGCGGCCGGAACGTGATGAGCAGTTCTTC.